The 7 T cell receptor beta chains below all came from one sample that was sequenced in a study of T cell responses to AZD1222 COVID-19 vaccine. Libraries were prepared by immunoSEQ multiplex PCR; TCRdb keeps only in-frame clonotypes and omits some of them. The data show 200,000 or so clones, approximately 94% seen once. The sequencing here drew on peripheral blood, taken on day 0 of AZD1222 vaccination. These receptor sequences come from an adult in good health.

The chain is built from TRBV27 and TRBJ2-5; no clear D gene. The CDR3 is 13 amino acids. Trimming shortened V by 5 bases and J by 2 bases, and 9 bases separated the two germline ends. Germline loops: CDR1 MNHEY, CDR2 SMNVEV (reference sequence). The CDR3: CASSRRNQETQYF. CDR3 sequence (DNA): TGTGCCAGCAGTAGGCGGAATCAAGAGACCCAGTACTTC.

The sample holds one count of this clone. The chain recombines TRBV7-2 with TRBJ1-1, with D possibly being TRBD1 (6 bases). Germline V gene data show CDR1 as SGHTA and CDR2 as FQGNSA. V was shortened by 1 base and J by 6 bases, with 6 bases between the two germline ends. The CDR3 length is 12 residues. This CDR3 is CASSLGGPEAFF. The CDR3 nucleotides read TGTGCCAGCAGCTTAGGGGGGCCTGAAGCTTTCTTT.

A single count supports this clone. The chain uses TRBV30 and TRBJ1-5; D unclear. Germline-derived CDR1 and CDR2 are GTSNPN and SVGIG (reference sequence). Trimming pared 0 bases from V and 6 bases from J, leaving 9 bases between. The CDR3 contains 13 residues. CDR3 nucleotides: TGTGCCTGGAGTGTAAAGGGAGCTCAGCCCCAGCATTTT. Protein: CAWSVKGAQPQHF.

This chain links TRBV9 with TRBJ2-7; 8 positions agree with TRBD1. Per the germline V gene, CDR1 is SGDLS and CDR2 is YYNGEE. This CDR3 comprises 14 residues. J was trimmed by 4 bases and V by 0 bases; bases with no gene match: 3. CDR3 in DNA: TGTGCCAGCAGCGTAGGGCAGGGGGCATACGAGCAGTACTTC. Translation gives CASSVGQGAYEQYF.

CDR3 in DNA: TGCAGTGCTAGTAACGGCCTAGCGGTTGACGATGAGCAGTTCTTC. This encodes CSASNGLAVDDEQFF. The chain joins TRBV20-1 to TRBJ2-1; TRBD2 aligns across 7 bases. This CDR3 spans 15 amino acids. The V gene's germline CDR1 is DFQATT and CDR2 SNEGSKA (reference sequence). The junction had 13 bases not matched to a gene; V was cut back by 3 bases and J by 8 bases.

The V and J genes are TRBV20-1 and TRBJ1-5; no reliable D call. CDR1 and CDR2 from the germline V gene are DFQATT and SNEGSKA (reference sequence). Deletions cut 0 bases from V and 7 bases from J, with 4 bases between. This CDR3 comprises 11 residues. CDR3 nucleotide sequence: TGCAGTGCTAGAGACGGACAGCCCCAGCATTTT. As protein: CSARDGQPQHF.

This chain connects TRBV6-2 or TRBV6-3 to TRBJ1-1, with no clear D. The CDR3 is 13 amino acids. V was trimmed by 6 bases and J by 6 bases, leaving 14 bases between them. The germline V gene has CDR1 MNHEY and CDR2 SVGEGT. In DNA, the CDR3 is TGTGCCAGCAGCCTTCGGACTGGACCTGAAGCTTTCTTT. It is translated as CASSLRTGPEAFF.